This T cell receptor (beta chain) was captured by sequencing in a study of cytomegalovirus exposure and HLA in healthy donors. The study, taken as a whole, reports: TCR beta chain V- and J-gene trimming was linked, in a later analysis, to a missense variant in DCLRE1C. For presence/absence analyses, sequencing depth was assumed to be roughly uniform across donors.

Looked up from germline, CDR1 is MNHNY and CDR2 is SVGAGI (reference sequence). The CDR3 spans 15 residues. The PCR used 60 Vbeta and 13 Jbeta primers. Assay used: immunoSEQ multiplex PCR; TCRdb lists only in-frame clones, some missing. The data contain 85,000 to 100,000 clones, 50% to 80% of them singletons. When sampled, the donors appeared nominally healthy, though they likely had unrecorded immune exposures. Comment on this clone: Its target is not known.

This rearrangement joins TRBV6-6 to TRBJ2-5; D perhaps matches TRBD2 (6 bases). The closer fit of TRBJ2-7 to the DNA end suggests the J call may be wrong. The sample comprised PBMCs. The TCR was taken from a man in his 60s in good health and CMV-seronegative. The CDR3 DNA is TGTGCCAGCAGTTATGGTACGGGGGTCTCCTACGAGCAGTACTTC. It yields the protein CASSYGTGVSYEQYF.